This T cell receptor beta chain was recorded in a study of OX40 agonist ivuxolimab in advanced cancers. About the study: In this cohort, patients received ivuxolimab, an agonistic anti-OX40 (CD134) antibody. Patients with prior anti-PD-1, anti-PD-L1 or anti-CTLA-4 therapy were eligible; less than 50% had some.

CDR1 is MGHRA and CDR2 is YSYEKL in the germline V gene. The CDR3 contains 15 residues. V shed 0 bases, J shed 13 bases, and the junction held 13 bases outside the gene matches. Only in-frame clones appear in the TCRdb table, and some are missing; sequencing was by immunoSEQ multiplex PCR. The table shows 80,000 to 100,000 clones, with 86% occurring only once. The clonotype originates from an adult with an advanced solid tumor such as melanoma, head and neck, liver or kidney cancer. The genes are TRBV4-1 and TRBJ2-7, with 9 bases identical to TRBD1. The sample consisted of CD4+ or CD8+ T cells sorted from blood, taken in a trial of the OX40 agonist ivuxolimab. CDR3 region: CASSQDSRDRATFYF. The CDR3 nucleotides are TGCGCCAGCAGCCAAGATTCAAGGGACAGGGCTACGTTCTACTTC.